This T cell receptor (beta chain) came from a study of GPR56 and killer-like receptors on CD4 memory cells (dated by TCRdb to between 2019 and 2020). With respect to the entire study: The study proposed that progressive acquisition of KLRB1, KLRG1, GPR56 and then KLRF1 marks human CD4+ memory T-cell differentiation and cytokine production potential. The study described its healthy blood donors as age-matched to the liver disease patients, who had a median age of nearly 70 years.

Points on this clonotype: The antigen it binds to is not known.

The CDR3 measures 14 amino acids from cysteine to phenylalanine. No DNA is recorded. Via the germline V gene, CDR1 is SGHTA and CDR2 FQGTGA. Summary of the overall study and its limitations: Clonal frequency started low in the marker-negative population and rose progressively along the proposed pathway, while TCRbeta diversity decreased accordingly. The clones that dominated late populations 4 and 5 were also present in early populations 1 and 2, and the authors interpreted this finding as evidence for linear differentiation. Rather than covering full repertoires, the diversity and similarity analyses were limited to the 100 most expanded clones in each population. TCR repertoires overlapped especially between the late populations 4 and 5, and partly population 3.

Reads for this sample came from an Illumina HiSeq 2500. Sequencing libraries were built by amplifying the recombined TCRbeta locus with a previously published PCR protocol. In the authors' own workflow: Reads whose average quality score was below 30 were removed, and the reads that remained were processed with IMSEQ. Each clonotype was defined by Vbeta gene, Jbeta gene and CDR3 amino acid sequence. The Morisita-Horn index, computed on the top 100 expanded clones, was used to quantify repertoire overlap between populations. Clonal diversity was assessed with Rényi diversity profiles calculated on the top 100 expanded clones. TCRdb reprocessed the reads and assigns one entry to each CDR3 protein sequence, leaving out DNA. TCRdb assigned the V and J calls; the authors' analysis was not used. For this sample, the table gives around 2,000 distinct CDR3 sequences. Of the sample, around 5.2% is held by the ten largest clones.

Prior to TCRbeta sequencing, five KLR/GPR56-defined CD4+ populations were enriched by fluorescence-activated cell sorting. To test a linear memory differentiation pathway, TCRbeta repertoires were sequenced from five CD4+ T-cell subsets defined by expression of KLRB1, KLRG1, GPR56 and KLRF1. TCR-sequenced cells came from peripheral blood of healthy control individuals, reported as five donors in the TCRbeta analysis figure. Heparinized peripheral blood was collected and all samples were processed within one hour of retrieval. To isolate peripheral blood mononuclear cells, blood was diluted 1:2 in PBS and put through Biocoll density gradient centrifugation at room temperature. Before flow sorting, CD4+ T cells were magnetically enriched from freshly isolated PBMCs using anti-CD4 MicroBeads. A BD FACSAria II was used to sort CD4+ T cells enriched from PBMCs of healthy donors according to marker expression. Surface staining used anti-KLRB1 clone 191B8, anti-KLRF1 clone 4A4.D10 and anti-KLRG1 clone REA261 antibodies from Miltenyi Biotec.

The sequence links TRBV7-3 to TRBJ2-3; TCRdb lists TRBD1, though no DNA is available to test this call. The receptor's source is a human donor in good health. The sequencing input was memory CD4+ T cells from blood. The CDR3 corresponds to CASSKGDYTDTQYF.